This T cell receptor (beta chain) comes out of a study of cytomegalovirus exposure and HLA in healthy donors. Note on this clone: What it binds is not known.

The PCR made use of 60 Vbeta and 13 Jbeta primers. Clones were read by immunoSEQ multiplex PCR, and TCRdb kept only the in-frame ones, dropping some. The repertoire consists of a few hundred thousand clones, with over 90% occurring once and the leading ten covering 1.7%. At sampling all donors were nominally healthy, likely with unrecorded immune exposures. Study-level results: Donors belonging to an Asian-associated ancestry cluster reportedly showed fewer N-insertions in productive TCRs than the 666-donor mean, according to what a later analysis found. Overall, under 200 TCR beta chains were annotated as cytomegalovirus-associated.

Germline V gene lookup returns CDR1 SGHNT and CDR2 YENEEA. CDR3 length equals 16 residues. V dropped 3 bases and J dropped 2; count of bases not matched to a gene: 5. The specimen was PBMCs. The chain carries TRBV11-3 and TRBJ2-1; 9 bases agree with TRBD2. The sequence came from a girl aged 2 to 9 in good health and CMV-seronegative. CDR3 sequence (DNA): TGTGCCAGCAGCTTCGGTGCTAGCGGGACCTACAATGAGCAGTTCTTC. Its translation: CASSFGASGTYNEQFF.